This TCR beta chain was sequenced for a study of blood T cell repertoires in COVID-19. Study details: Acute and convalescent COVID-19 samples came from the United States, Italy and Spain. T cells, B-cell-depleted T cells, or PBMCs provided the cDNA or gDNA that served as material.

The authors' processing: Cell counts per sample came from amplifying reference gene primers. Data came from immunoSEQ multiplex PCR; TCRdb stores just in-frame clones and leaves some out. V, J and clone size are those of that table, while D and trimming were read from the DNA. The repertoire holds over 200,000 clones, with roughly nine tenths as singletons. This receptor was obtained from a man in his fifties or sixties who had recovered from COVID-19. The sequencing sample was made of peripheral blood.

CDR3 amino acids: CAISRSPGQGVDTQYF. In nucleotides, the CDR3 is TGTGCCATCAGCCGTTCCCCGGGACAGGGAGTAGATACGCAGTATTTT. The chain carries TRBV10-3 and TRBJ2-3, with 9 bases that match TRBD1. Germline CDR1 and CDR2: ENHRY and SYGVKD. The CDR3 loop spans 16 amino acids. Trimming removed 6 bases from V and 5 bases from J; junction bases left unmatched: 12.